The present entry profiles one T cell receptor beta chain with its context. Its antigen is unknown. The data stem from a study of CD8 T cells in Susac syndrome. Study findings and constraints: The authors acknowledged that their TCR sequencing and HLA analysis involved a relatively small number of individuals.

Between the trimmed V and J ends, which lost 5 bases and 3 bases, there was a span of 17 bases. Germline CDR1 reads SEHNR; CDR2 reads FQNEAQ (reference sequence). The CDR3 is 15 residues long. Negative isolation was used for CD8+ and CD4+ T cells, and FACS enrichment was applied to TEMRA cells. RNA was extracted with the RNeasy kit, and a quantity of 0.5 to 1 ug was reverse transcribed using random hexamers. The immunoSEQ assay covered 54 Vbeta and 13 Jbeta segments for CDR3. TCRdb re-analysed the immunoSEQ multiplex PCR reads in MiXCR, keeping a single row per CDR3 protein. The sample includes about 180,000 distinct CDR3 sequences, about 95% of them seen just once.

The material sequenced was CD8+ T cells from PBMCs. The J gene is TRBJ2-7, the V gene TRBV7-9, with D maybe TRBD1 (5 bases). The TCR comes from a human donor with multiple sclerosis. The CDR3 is CASSPMGSQGYEQYF. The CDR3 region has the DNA TGTGCCAGCAGCCCTATGGGATCCCAGGGCTACGAGCAGTACTTC.